The rows below give T cell receptor beta chains drawn from one sample of a study of blood T cell repertoires in COVID-19. Sequenced by immunoSEQ multiplex PCR; TCRdb stores in-frame clones only, minus some. The table has about 66,000 clones, about 86% seen once. Material for sequencing was peripheral blood. The receptor set was obtained from a man in his fifties with active COVID-19. CDR3s include the opening cysteine and the closing phenylalanine or tryptophan. D genes are given only for firm matches. A clone size is listed for some rows: how often the clone was seen (once, few, many), or a class if it is expanded.

abundance: once
d_gene: .
v_gene: TRBV5-6
j_gene: TRBJ1-2
CDR3aa: CASSLNRPPPYGYTF
CDR3nt: TGTGCCAGCAGCTTAAACAGACCCCCGCCTTATGGCTACACCTTC

abundance: .
d_gene: TRBD1
v_gene: TRBV19
j_gene: TRBJ1-5
CDR3aa: CASSLDRVPNQPQHF
CDR3nt: TGTGCCAGTAGCCTCGACAGGGTCCCTAATCAGCCCCAGCATTTT

abundance: .
d_gene: TRBD1
v_gene: TRBV5-4
j_gene: TRBJ1-1
CDR3aa: CASSIQGVNTEAFF
CDR3nt: TGTGCCAGCAGCATACAGGGGGTGAACACTGAAGCTTTCTTT

abundance: .
d_gene: .
v_gene: TRBV11-3
j_gene: TRBJ2-2
CDR3aa: CASRLGGDTGELFF
CDR3nt: TGTGCCAGCAGGTTAGGGGGGGACACCGGGGAGCTGTTTTTT

abundance: .
d_gene: .
v_gene: TRBV25-1
j_gene: TRBJ2-1
CDR3aa: CASSGRGQINEQFF
CDR3nt: TGTGCCAGCAGTGGGAGGGGGCAGATCAATGAGCAGTTCTTC

abundance: .
d_gene: .
v_gene: TRBV7-6
j_gene: TRBJ2-2
CDR3aa: CASSPLGGNTGELFF
CDR3nt: TGTGCCAGCAGCCCCCTAGGGGGGAACACCGGGGAGCTGTTTTTT

abundance: once
d_gene: TRBD2
v_gene: TRBV5-1
j_gene: TRBJ2-1
CDR3aa: CASSLVLGTSDEQFF
CDR3nt: TGCGCCAGCAGCTTGGTTCTGGGGACTAGCGATGAGCAGTTCTTC

abundance: .
d_gene: .
v_gene: TRBV7-9
j_gene: TRBJ1-2
CDR3aa: CASRSPEGGSNYGYTF
CDR3nt: TGTGCCAGCAGATCCCCGGAGGGAGGATCTAACTATGGCTACACCTTC

abundance: once
d_gene: .
v_gene: TRBV9
j_gene: TRBJ2-1
CDR3aa: CASSVLDSLGVNEQFF
CDR3nt: TGTGCCAGCAGCGTACTGGACTCACTGGGAGTCAATGAGCAGTTCTTC

abundance: .
d_gene: TRBD2
v_gene: TRBV3-1/TRBV3-2
j_gene: TRBJ2-3
CDR3aa: CASSPGSSGGESTDTQYF
CDR3nt: TGTGCCAGCAGCCCGGGAAGTAGCGGGGGAGAAAGCACAGATACGCAGTATTTT

abundance: few
d_gene: TRBD1
v_gene: TRBV5-6
j_gene: TRBJ2-7
CDR3aa: CASSLYRGSYEQYF
CDR3nt: TGTGCCAGCAGCTTGTACAGGGGCTCCTACGAGCAGTACTTC

abundance: .
d_gene: TRBD1
v_gene: TRBV6-5
j_gene: TRBJ2-3
CDR3aa: CASSPGQGPDTQYF
CDR3nt: TGTGCCAGCAGCCCCGGACAGGGCCCAGATACGCAGTATTTT

abundance: .
d_gene: .
v_gene: TRBV5-4
j_gene: TRBJ1-4
CDR3aa: CASSLEGGRGEKLFF
CDR3nt: TGTGCCAGCAGCTTGGAGGGCGGGCGGGGTGAAAAACTGTTTTTT

abundance: .
d_gene: TRBD2
v_gene: TRBV7-8
j_gene: TRBJ2-1
CDR3aa: CASSLNPPGRAQSSYNEQFF
CDR3nt: TGTGCCAGCAGCTTAAACCCGCCGGGGAGGGCCCAAAGCTCCTACAATGAGCAGTTCTTC

abundance: .
d_gene: .
v_gene: TRBV5-1
j_gene: TRBJ1-4
CDR3aa: CASSLTGPANEKLFF
CDR3nt: TGCGCCAGCAGCTTGACAGGGCCCGCTAATGAAAAACTGTTTTTT

abundance: .
d_gene: TRBD2
v_gene: TRBV14
j_gene: TRBJ2-7
CDR3aa: CASSGAYEQYF
CDR3nt: TGTGCCTCTAGCGGAGCCTACGAGCAGTACTTC

abundance: .
d_gene: .
v_gene: TRBV15
j_gene: TRBJ1-3
CDR3aa: CATSQNADTIYF
CDR3nt: TGTGCCACCAGCCAGAACGCAGACACCATATATTTT

abundance: once
d_gene: .
v_gene: TRBV20-1
j_gene: TRBJ1-6
CDR3aa: CSASDRRGIGSPLHF
CDR3nt: TGCAGTGCTAGTGACAGGAGGGGCATCGGGTCACCCCTCCACTTT

abundance: .
d_gene: .
v_gene: TRBV7-8
j_gene: TRBJ1-6
CDR3aa: CASSLDGQHYNSPLHF
CDR3nt: TGTGCCAGCAGCTTGGACGGACAGCACTATAATTCACCCCTCCACTTT

abundance: .
d_gene: .
v_gene: TRBV19
j_gene: TRBJ1-2
CDR3aa: CASREDGYTF
CDR3nt: TGTGCCAGCCGGGAGGATGGCTACACCTTC

abundance: .
d_gene: .
v_gene: TRBV30
j_gene: TRBJ1-4
CDR3aa: CAQSRRGGKNNEKLFF
CDR3nt: TGTGCCCAATCCCGACGGGGGGGCAAAAATAATGAAAAACTGTTTTTT

abundance: .
d_gene: TRBD1
v_gene: TRBV15
j_gene: TRBJ2-3
CDR3aa: CATSRGGRDRGLRTDTQYF
CDR3nt: TGTGCCACCAGCAGAGGAGGACGGGACAGGGGGCTGCGCACAGATACGCAGTATTTT

abundance: .
d_gene: TRBD2
v_gene: TRBV19
j_gene: TRBJ2-1
CDR3aa: CASTKAGGVSEQFF
CDR3nt: TGTGCCAGTACGAAAGCGGGGGGCGTTAGTGAGCAGTTCTTC

abundance: .
d_gene: TRBD2
v_gene: TRBV3-1/TRBV3-2
j_gene: TRBJ2-2
CDR3aa: CASSQRGLERAGELFF
CDR3nt: TGTGCCAGCAGCCAACGGGGACTAGAGCGGGCCGGGGAGCTGTTTTTT

abundance: .
d_gene: TRBD2
v_gene: TRBV3-1/TRBV3-2
j_gene: TRBJ2-3
CDR3aa: CASSQDQRGGRTDTQYF
CDR3nt: TGTGCCAGCAGCCAAGACCAGCGGGGGGGCAGAACAGATACGCAGTATTTT